A selection of T cell receptor beta chains follows, all from one sample in a study of blood T cell repertoires in COVID-19. Repertoires were generated with immunoSEQ multiplex PCR, while TCRdb's copy carries only in-frame clones and drops some. Of some 70,000 clones in the sample, around 87% were seen once. The sample was peripheral blood. The receptors come from a man aged 45 to 65 with active COVID-19. Each CDR3 is given with its conserved first and last residue. D genes are given only for firm matches. The size field is filled for only some rows; it gives once, few, many or a size class.

CDR3aa,CDR3nt,abundance,d_gene,v_gene,j_gene
CASSGGPDGYTF,TGTGCCAGCAGCGGCGGGCCTGATGGCTACACCTTC,NA,NA,TRBV21-1,TRBJ1-2
CASSQGAGNIYEQYF,TGTGCCAGCAGCCAAGGAGCGGGAAATATCTACGAGCAGTACTTC,NA,TRBD2,TRBV4-2,TRBJ2-7
CASRTGVTYEQYF,TGCGCCAGCCGGACAGGGGTTACCTACGAGCAGTACTTC,NA,TRBD1,TRBV5-1,TRBJ2-7
CATSDPLSGGQGQPQHF,TGTGCCACCAGTGATCCTCTTTCTGGAGGGCAGGGACAGCCCCAGCATTTT,once,NA,TRBV24-1,TRBJ1-5
CASSHSRGEGYEQYF,TGTGCCAGTAGCCACAGCCGAGGGGAGGGATACGAGCAGTACTTC,NA,TRBD2,TRBV19,TRBJ2-7
CASSQGAPSGYGYTF,TGCGCCAGCAGCCAAGGGGCCCCCAGCGGGTATGGCTACACCTTC,NA,NA,TRBV4-1,TRBJ1-2
CASSPNTGGIEAFF,TGTGCCAGCAGCCCAAATACAGGGGGCATTGAAGCTTTCTTT,NA,TRBD1,TRBV7-9,TRBJ1-1
CAAGASSGANVLTF,TGTGCCGCGGGTGCCAGCTCTGGGGCCAACGTCCTGACTTTC,NA,NA,TRBV7-7,TRBJ2-6
CASSVQGNYGYTF,TGTGCCAGCAGTGTACAGGGTAACTATGGCTACACCTTC,NA,NA,TRBV2,TRBJ1-2
CASSFSPPQGKNEQYF,TGTGCCAGCAGTTTTAGCCCTCCACAGGGGAAGAACGAGCAGTACTTC,NA,TRBD1,TRBV28,TRBJ2-7
CAWSVGLAHNEQFF,TGTGCCTGGAGTGTGGGACTAGCCCACAATGAGCAGTTCTTC,NA,TRBD2,TRBV30,TRBJ2-1
CASSSYLRQGGMAEAFF,TGTGCCAGCAGTTCCTATCTTAGGCAGGGGGGTATGGCTGAAGCTTTCTTT,NA,TRBD1,TRBV28,TRBJ1-1
CSVEVTEATNEKLFF,TGCAGCGTTGAGGTGACAGAAGCAACTAATGAAAAACTGTTTTTT,once,NA,TRBV29-1,TRBJ1-4
CASSLERGNPTYF,TGTGCCAGCAGCTTAGAAAGGGGAAACCCAACTTACTTC,NA,NA,TRBV11-2,TRBJ2-7
CASSFRFGSPYQETQYF,TGTGCCAGCAGTTTCAGGTTCGGTTCCCCCTACCAAGAGACCCAGTACTTC,NA,NA,TRBV28,TRBJ2-5
CASSDEWTGGPRNSYEQYF,TGTGCCAGCAGTGATGAGTGGACAGGGGGCCCACGAAATTCCTACGAGCAGTACTTC,NA,TRBD1,TRBV6-4,TRBJ2-7
CASSQLWRGAMNTEAFF,TGCGCCAGCAGCCAGCTATGGCGGGGGGCCATGAACACTGAAGCTTTCTTT,NA,NA,TRBV4-1,TRBJ1-1
CASSPSRGDTGELFF,TGTGCCAGCAGCCCCTCCAGGGGAGACACCGGGGAGCTGTTTTTT,NA,NA,TRBV7-2,TRBJ2-2
CASSSTGTGNEKLFF,TGTGCCAGCAGTTCTACCGGGACAGGGAATGAAAAACTGTTTTTT,NA,TRBD1,TRBV6-2/TRBV6-3,TRBJ1-4
CASRRPGTDDSPLHF,TGTGCCAGCAGGCGCCCCGGGACAGATGATTCACCCCTCCACTTT,NA,TRBD1,TRBV6-5,TRBJ1-6
CATARQGALPRHEKLFF,TGTGCCACCGCCCGACAGGGGGCCCTCCCGCGGCATGAGAAACTGTTTTTT,NA,TRBD1,TRBV6-4,TRBJ1-4